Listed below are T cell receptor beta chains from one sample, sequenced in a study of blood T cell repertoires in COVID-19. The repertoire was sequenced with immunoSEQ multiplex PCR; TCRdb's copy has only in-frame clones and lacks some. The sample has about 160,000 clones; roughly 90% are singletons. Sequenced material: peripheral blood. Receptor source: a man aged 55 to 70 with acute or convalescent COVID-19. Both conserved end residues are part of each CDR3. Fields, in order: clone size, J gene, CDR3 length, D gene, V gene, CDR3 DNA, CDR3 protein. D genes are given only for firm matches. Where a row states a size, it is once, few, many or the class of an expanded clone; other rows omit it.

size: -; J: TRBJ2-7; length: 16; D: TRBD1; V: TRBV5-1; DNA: TGCGCCAGCAGCTTTCAATGGGGACAGCTCCGCTACGAGCAGTACTTC; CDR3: CASSFQWGQLRYEQYF
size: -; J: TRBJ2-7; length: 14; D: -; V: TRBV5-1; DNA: TGCGCCAGCAGCTTGGAGACAGGTCCCTACGAGCAGTACTTC; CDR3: CASSLETGPYEQYF
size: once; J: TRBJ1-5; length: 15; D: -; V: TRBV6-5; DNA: TGTGCCAGCAGAGCCGACAGGCTTAGCAATCAGCCCCAGCATTTT; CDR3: CASRADRLSNQPQHF
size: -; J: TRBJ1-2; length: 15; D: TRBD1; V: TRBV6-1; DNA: TGTGCCAGCAGTGAAATTGGGACAGGGTGGTATGGCTACACCTTC; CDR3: CASSEIGTGWYGYTF
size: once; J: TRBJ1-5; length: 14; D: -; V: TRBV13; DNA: TGTGCCAGCACCCTACCCCCTAGCAATCAGCCCCAGCATTTT; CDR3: CASTLPPSNQPQHF
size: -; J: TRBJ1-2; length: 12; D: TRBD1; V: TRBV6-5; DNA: TGTGCCAGCAGTCAGGGGGCGAGAGGCTACACCTTC; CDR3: CASSQGARGYTF
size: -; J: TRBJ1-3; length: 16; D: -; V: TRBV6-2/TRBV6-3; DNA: TGTGCCAGCACCCCCCTTAGCCGGAGCTCTGGAAACACCATATATTTT; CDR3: CASTPLSRSSGNTIYF
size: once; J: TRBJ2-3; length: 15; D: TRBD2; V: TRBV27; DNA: TGTGCCAGCAGCACTCAGCGGGGGGGCACAGATACGCAGTATTTT; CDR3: CASSTQRGGTDTQYF
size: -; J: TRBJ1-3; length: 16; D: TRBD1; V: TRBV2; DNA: TGTGCCAGCAGTGAATCCTCCAGGGGGCCAGGAAACACCATATATTTT; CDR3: CASSESSRGPGNTIYF
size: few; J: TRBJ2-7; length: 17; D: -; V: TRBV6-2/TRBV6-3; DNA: TGTGCCAGCAGTTACCCTCCCTGGAGGACCACCAATAGAGAGCAGTACTTC; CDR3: CASSYPPWRTTNREQYF
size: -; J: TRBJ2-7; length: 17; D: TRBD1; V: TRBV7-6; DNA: TGTGCCAGCAGCTTTGGCCCACGGGACAGGGTCTCCTACGAGCAGTACTTC; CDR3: CASSFGPRDRVSYEQYF
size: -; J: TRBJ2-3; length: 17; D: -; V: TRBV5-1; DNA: TGCGCCAGCAGCCCCTTTCTGACAGGTAGTAGTAGAGATACGCAGTATTTT; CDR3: CASSPFLTGSSRDTQYF
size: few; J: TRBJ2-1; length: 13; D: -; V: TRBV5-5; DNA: TGTGCCAGCATGTTAGGGGGGGTAAATGAGCAGTTCTTC; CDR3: CASMLGGVNEQFF
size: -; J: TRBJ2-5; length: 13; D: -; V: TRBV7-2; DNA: TGTGCCAGCAGCCGACAGTTTGAAGAGACCCAGTACTTC; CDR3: CASSRQFEETQYF
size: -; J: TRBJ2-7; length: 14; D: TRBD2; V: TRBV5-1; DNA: TGCGCCAGCAGCATTAGCGGGGGAGACTACGAGCAGTACTTC; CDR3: CASSISGGDYEQYF
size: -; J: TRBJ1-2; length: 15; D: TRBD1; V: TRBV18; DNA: TGTGCCAGCTCCCAATTAACCGGGACAGGGAATGGCTACACCTTC; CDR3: CASSQLTGTGNGYTF
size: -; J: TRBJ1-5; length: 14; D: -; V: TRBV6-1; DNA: TGTGCCAGCAGTGAGGTTTTGAGAAGTCAGCCCCAGCATTTT; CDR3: CASSEVLRSQPQHF
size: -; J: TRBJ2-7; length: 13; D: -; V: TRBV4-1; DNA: TGCGCCAGCAGCCAGTGGGGGGGCCACGAGCAGTACTTC; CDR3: CASSQWGGHEQYF
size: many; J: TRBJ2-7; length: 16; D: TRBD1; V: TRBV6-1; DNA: TGTGCCAGCAGTGAAGCTACCAGGACAGGGAACTACGAGCAGTACTTC; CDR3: CASSEATRTGNYEQYF
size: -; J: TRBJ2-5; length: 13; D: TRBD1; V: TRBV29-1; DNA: TGCAGCGTCGGGACAGGGTGGGGGGAGACCCAGTACTTC; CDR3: CSVGTGWGETQYF
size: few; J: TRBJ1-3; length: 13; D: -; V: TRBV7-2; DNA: TGTGCCAGCAGCCGGACACGTGGAAACACCATATATTTT; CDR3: CASSRTRGNTIYF
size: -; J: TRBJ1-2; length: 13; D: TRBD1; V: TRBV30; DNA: TGTGCCTGGAGCCTACAGGGGGCGCATGGCTACACCTTC; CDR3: CAWSLQGAHGYTF
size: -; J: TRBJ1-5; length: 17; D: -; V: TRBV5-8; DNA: TGTGCCAGCAGCTTGGCCAAAGATACTAGTGGCAATCAGCCCCAGCATTTT; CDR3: CASSLAKDTSGNQPQHF
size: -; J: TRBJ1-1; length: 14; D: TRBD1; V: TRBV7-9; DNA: TGTGCCAGCAGCTTCCAACAGGGGAAGGCTGAAGCTTTCTTT; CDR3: CASSFQQGKAEAFF
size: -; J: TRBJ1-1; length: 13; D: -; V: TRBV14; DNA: TGTGCCAGCAGTTCGTCGGGGAACACTGAAGCTTTCTTT; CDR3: CASSSSGNTEAFF
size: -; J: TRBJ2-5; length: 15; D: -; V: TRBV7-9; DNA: TGTGCCAGCAGCCCGGACAATCCCCCTGGGGAGACCCAGTACTTC; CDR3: CASSPDNPPGETQYF
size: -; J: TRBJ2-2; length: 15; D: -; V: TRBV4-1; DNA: TGCGCCAGCAGCCAAGGATGGGGGGACACCGGGGAGCTGTTTTTT; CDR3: CASSQGWGDTGELFF
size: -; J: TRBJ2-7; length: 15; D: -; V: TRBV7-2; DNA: TGTGCCAGCAGCTCCGTCGGGGGGCCATCCTACGAGCAGTACTTC; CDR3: CASSSVGGPSYEQYF
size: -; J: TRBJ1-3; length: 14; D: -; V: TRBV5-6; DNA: TGTGCCAGCAGCTTGGGTCACTCTGGAAACACCATATATTTT; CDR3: CASSLGHSGNTIYF